This passage covers 10 T cell receptor beta chains from one sample sequenced in a study of blood T cell repertoires in COVID-19. TCRdb's copy holds only in-frame clones and misses some; the assay was immunoSEQ multiplex PCR. There are over 95,000 clones in the sample; about nine tenths occur only once, and approximately 4.4% lies in the top ten. Material: peripheral blood. The receptors were gathered from a woman aged 50 to 60 with acute or convalescent COVID-19.

J is TRBJ1-1 and V is TRBV28, with 9 bases lining up with TRBD1. The CDR3 is 17 residues long. The ends lost 2 bases at V and 1 base at J; junction bases unmatched: 8. In germline, CDR1 is MDHEN, CDR2 SYDVKM. For the CDR3, the DNA is TGTGCCAGCAGTTTACTTTCTGCGGGACAGGGGAACACTGAAGCTTTCTTT. This encodes CASSLLSAGQGNTEAFF.

The chain carries TRBV28 and TRBJ1-6; possible D gene TRBD1, 6 bases. With 5 bases removed from V and 10 bases from J, the gap between germline ends came to 15 bases. Germline CDR1 is MDHEN and CDR2 is SYDVKM. The CDR3 covers 14 residues. In DNA, the CDR3 is TGTGCCAGCAGTCCGGACAGTTGGGGGTCACCCCTCCACTTT. Amino acid sequence: CASSPDSWGSPLHF.

V and J are TRBV30 and TRBJ1-5, with 9 bases aligning to TRBD1. CDR1 GTSNPN and CDR2 SVGIG come from the germline V gene (reference sequence). The V and J ends lost 2 bases and 1 base, in that order; junction bases with no gene match: 6. This CDR3 spans 16 amino acids. Written as DNA, the CDR3 is TGTGCCTGGAGTAGGAACAGGGGGCAAAGCAATCAGCCCCAGCATTTT. It specifies CAWSRNRGQSNQPQHF.

The chain uses TRBV9 and TRBJ1-1; TRBD1 matches 12 bases. The V gene end was trimmed by 2 bases and the J gene end by 7 bases; junction bases not matched to a gene: 9. Germline loops: CDR1 SGDLS, CDR2 YYNGEE. The length of the CDR3 is 16 residues. The CDR3 spells CASSVGDRGRVVEAFF. For the CDR3, the DNA is TGTGCCAGCAGCGTGGGGGACAGGGGGCGCGTCGTTGAAGCTTTCTTT.

This chain joins TRBV14 and TRBJ2-5, with TRBD1 identical over 7 bases. The CDR3 is 16 residues long. V shed 7 bases, J shed 1 base, and the junction held 12 bases outside the gene matches. Germline CDR1 reads SGHDN; CDR2 reads FVKESK. The CDR3 DNA sequence: TGTGCCAGCAACATTACAGGGGCCTTAGGCCAAGAGACCCAGTACTTC. Translated: CASNITGALGQETQYF.

The rearrangement uses TRBV6-1 and TRBJ1-1; possible D gene TRBD1, 5 bases. The CDR3 spans 11 residues. The germline V gene encodes CDR1 MNHNS and CDR2 SASEGT. Trimming shortened V by 6 bases and J by 10 bases, and 12 bases separated the two germline ends. This chain's CDR3 is CASRATEPAFF. CDR3 sequence (DNA): TGTGCCAGCAGGGCGACAGAGCCAGCTTTCTTT.

Only a few counts were recorded for this clone. The chain recombines TRBV6-5 with TRBJ1-1; D is unresolved. The V gene lost 2 bases and the J gene lost 1 base, with 8 bases spanning the gap. CDR3 length: 14 residues. The germline CDR1 and CDR2 sequences are MNHEY and SVGAGI. The CDR3 DNA follows: TGTGCCAGCAGTTACCGGGGTAAGAACACTGAAGCTTTCTTT. Translation: CASSYRGKNTEAFF.

The chain has TRBV25-1 and TRBJ2-1; D is undetermined. Trimming stripped 2 bases from V and 0 bases from J, with 8 bases between. The CDR3 has 15 amino acids. The germline gives CDR1 MGHDK, CDR2 SYGVNS. CDR3 in DNA: TGTGCCAGCAGTGAAATTCGGAGCTCCTACAATGAGCAGTTCTTC. It encodes CASSEIRSSYNEQFF.

The gene calls are TRBV7-9 and TRBJ2-3; a possible D gene is TRBD1 (5 bases). The CDR3 runs to 14 residues. The germline V gene has CDR1 SEHNR and CDR2 FQNEAQ (reference sequence). V was cut by 3 bases and J by 0 bases, with 7 bases left in between. CDR3 amino acids: CASSLKGSTDTQYF. DNA of the CDR3: TGTGCCAGCAGCTTGAAGGGGAGCACAGATACGCAGTATTTT.

The rearrangement links TRBV7-2 to TRBJ1-2; a possible D gene is TRBD1 (5 bases). The CDR3 totals 15 residues. V shed 3 bases and J shed 4 bases, with 15 bases lying between them. Germline lookup yields CDR1 SGHTA and CDR2 FQGNSA. The CDR3 is CASSLGFIQGYGYTF. The CDR3 nucleotides are TGTGCCAGCAGCTTGGGTTTCATCCAGGGCTATGGCTACACCTTC.